This T cell receptor (beta chain) was identified in a study of memory CD4+ T cells and cytomegalovirus serostatus. Study-wide results and limits: About two fifths of the roughly 150 known CMV-associated TCRbeta sequences appeared in CD4+ memory. Median bootstrapped AUC for CMV status was about 0.96 originally, approximately 0.93 US-trained.

The germline CDR1 and CDR2 sequences are SQVTM and ANQGSEA. CDR3 length equals 16 residues. J was trimmed by 6 bases and V by 3 bases; bases with no gene match: 13. Per the original data handling: Out-of-frame sequences were removed, leaving around 2,000,000 distinct TCRbeta sequences. Profiled with immunoSEQ multiplex PCR; TCRdb holds only in-frame clones, not every one. V and J calls and clone size follow that table, whereas D and trimming were derived from the DNA. The sample records approximately 60,000 clones, roughly 77% being singletons. Comments on this clone: The antigen is not known.

The sort gate was single viable CD3+CD4+CD8-CD45RO+ cells for memory CD4+ T cells. This chain joins TRBV29-1 and TRBJ1-1, with 10 bases lining up with TRBD1. Sequencing input: memory CD4+ T cells from blood. The receptor was isolated from an adult in good health and CMV-seropositive. In DNA form, the CDR3 reads TGCAGCGTTGATTTGGGACCGGGACAGGGGTCCCCTGAAGCTTTCTTT. Its translation: CSVDLGPGQGSPEAFF.